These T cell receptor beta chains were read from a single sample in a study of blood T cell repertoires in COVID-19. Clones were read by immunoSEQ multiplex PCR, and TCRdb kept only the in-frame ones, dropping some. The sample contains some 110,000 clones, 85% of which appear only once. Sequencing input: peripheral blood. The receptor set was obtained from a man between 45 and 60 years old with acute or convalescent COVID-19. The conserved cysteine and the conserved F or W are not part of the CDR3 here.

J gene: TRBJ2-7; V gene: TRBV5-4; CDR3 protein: ASSSFRGVTYEQY
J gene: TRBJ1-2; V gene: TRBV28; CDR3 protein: ASNQIGTGFYGYT
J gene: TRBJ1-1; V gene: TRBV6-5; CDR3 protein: ASMGAGTPLLEAF
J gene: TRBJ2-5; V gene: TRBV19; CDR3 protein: ASSMVQQETQY
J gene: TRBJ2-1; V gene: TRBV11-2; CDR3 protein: ASSLLAGGLNEQF
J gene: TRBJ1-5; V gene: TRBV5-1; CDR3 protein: ASSLGQGAEPQH
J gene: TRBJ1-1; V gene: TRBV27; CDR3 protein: ASSLSGWAERLSEAF
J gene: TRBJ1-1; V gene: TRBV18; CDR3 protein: ASSPITQGEAF
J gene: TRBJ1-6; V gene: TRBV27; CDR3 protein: ASSLSGRVGNSPLH
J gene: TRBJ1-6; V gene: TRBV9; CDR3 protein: ASSVFDRVQNSPLH
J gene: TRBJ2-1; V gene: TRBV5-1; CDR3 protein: ASSPKVGAFTYNEQF
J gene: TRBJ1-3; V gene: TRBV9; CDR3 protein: ASSALQGSGNTIY
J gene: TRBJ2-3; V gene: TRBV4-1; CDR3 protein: ASSQETRGIVDTQY
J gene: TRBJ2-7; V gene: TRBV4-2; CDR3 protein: ASSQAGPGTSPLPEQY
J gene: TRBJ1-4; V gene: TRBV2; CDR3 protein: ASSEAGPQSWEKLF
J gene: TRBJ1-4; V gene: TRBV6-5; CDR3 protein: ASSYGQDGYEKLF
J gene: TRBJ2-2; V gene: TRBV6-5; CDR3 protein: ASKLAGTNTGELF
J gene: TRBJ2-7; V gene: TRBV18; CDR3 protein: ASSLPGQGSHEQY
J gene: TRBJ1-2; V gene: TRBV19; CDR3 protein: ASKGQGVGSYT
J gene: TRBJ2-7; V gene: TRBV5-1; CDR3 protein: ASSLGQGVYEQY
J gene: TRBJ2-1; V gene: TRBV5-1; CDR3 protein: ASSLNAGAYNEQF
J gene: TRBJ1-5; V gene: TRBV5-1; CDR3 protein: ASSLAGQGYQPQH
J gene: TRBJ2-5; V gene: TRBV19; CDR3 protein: ASNPRGVQETQY
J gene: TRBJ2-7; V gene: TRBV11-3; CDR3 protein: ASSSWAQYEQY
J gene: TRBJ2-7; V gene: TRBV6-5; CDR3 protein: ASSYATPKGNEQY
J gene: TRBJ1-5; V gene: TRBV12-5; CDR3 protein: ASGFAYTGGAGNQPQH
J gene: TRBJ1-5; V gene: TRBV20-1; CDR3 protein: SASGVNQPQH
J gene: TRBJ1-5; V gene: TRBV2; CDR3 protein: ASSDNPGRVSNQPQH
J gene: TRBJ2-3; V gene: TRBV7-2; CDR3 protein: ASRFTSGRTDTQY
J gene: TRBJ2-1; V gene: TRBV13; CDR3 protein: ASSPRTSGNFNEQF
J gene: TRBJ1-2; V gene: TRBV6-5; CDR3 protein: ASSYSAGGNYGYT
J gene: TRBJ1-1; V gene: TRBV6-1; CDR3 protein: ASSEYMEGAGTEAF
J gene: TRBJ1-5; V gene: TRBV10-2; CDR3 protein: ASSESAGFGNQPQH
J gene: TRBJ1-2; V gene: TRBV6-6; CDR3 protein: AGQKQGELT
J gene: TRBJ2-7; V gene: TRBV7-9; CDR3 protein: ASAGGSYEQY
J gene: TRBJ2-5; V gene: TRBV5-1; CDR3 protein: ASRLVRETQY
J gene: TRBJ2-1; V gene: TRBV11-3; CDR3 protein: ASSHRKLAGGDEQF
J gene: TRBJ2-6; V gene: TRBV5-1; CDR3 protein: ASSFGLAASGANVLT
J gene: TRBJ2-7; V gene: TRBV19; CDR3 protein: ASSHRETDEQY
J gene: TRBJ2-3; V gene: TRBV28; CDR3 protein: ASRPWGGDVLQY
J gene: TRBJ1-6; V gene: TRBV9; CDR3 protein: ASSSQDSLGSPLH
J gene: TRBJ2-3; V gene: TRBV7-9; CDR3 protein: ASSLSGGLTDTQY
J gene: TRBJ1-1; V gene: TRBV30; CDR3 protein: AWSVLRRTEAF
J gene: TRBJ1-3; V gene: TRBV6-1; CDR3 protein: ASRPTVSGNTIY
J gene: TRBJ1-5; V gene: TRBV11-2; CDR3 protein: ASSLGRPNSNQPQH
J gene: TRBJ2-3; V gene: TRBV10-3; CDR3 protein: AISADNTSTDTQY
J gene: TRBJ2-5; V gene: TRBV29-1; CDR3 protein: SVEGTGGLETQY
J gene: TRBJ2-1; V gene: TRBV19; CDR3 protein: ATGQGNNEQF
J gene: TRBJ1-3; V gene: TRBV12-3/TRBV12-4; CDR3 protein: ASSFSNGNTIY
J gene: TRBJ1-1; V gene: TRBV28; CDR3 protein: ASGHRHEAF
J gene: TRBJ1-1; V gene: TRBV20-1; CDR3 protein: SASRYSGVRDTEAF
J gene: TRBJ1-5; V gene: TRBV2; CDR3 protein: ASSETPYSNQPQH
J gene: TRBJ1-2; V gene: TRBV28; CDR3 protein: ASSASGTGHYGYT
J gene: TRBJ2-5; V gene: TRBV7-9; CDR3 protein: ASRQSGAETQY
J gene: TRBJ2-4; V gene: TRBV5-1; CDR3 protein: ASSLGTTENIQY
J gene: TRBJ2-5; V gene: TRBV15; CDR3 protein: ATSRVSGQETQY
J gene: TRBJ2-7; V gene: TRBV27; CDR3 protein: ASSNPPGGAYEQY
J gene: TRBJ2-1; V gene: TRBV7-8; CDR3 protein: ASGSGLSYNEQF
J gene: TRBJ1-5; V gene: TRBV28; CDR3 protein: ASSPHTGRGNQPQH
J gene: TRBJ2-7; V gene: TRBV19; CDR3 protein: ASSTTVPGEQY